One and the same sample provided the 10 T cell receptor beta chains below, sequenced in a study of blood T cells in healthy people across ages. Primers used in a second PCR of about 6 to 11 cycles were a sample-barcoded 5' primer and a J-beta primer mix. One entry per CDR3 protein results from TCRdb running MiXCR on the 5' RACE reads. Of 800,000 to 1,000,000 distinct CDR3 sequences listed, roughly 48% are singletons. Sequencing was done on a sample of blood. The receptors come from a man under 40 in good health.

The chain employs TRBV2 and TRBJ1-2; tentatively, D is TRBD1 (5 bases). The germline V gene encodes CDR1 SNHLY and CDR2 FYNNEI. The CDR3 consists of 14 residues. The V gene lost 7 bases and the J gene lost 5 bases, with 17 bases spanning the gap. The CDR3 sequence is CASTQRDGTYGYTF. The CDR3 region has the DNA TGTGCCAGCACCCAAAGGGACGGTACATATGGCTACACCTTC.

The gene calls are TRBV27 and TRBJ2-3; 7 nucleotides match TRBD2. CDR1 and CDR2 from the germline V gene are MNHEY and SMNVEV (reference sequence). The CDR3 has 19 amino acids. Unmatched junction bases numbered 16, after V lost 0 bases and J lost 4 bases. CDR3 in DNA: TGTGCCAGCAGTTTATCCGGCCTAGCGGAGGAGTTCTACTCAGATACGCAGTATTTT. Its translation is CASSLSGLAEEFYSDTQYF.

The chain couples TRBV5-6 to TRBJ2-6; 9 bases align to TRBD1. The germline V gene encodes CDR1 SGHDT and CDR2 YYEEEE. The junction had 8 bases not matched to a gene; V was cut back by 3 bases and J by 1 base. This CDR3 has 18 residues. Written as DNA, the CDR3 is TGTGCCAGCAGCTATACAGGGGGCGGTGAGTCTGGGGCCAACGTCCTGACTTTC. Translation gives CASSYTGGGESGANVLTF.

This clonotype has at least ten counts. The V gene is TRBV29-1, the J gene TRBJ1-1; no reliable D call. Germline assignment: CDR1 SQVTM and CDR2 ANQGSEA. V lost 7 bases, J lost 0 bases, and 12 bases lay in between. The CDR3 extends over 13 amino acids. The CDR3 loop reads CSALVVMNTEAFF. CDR3 sequence (DNA): TGCAGCGCCCTGGTAGTTATGAACACTGAAGCTTTCTTT.

This clonotype was observed a few times. The gene calls are TRBV4-1 and TRBJ2-7; the D gene is possibly TRBD1 (5 bases). V dropped 3 bases and J dropped 0 bases, with 12 bases sitting between them. The CDR3 has 15 residues. The V gene's germline CDR1 is MGHRA and CDR2 YSYEKL. The CDR3 sequence is CASSQGPPSSYEQYF. The CDR3 nucleotides are TGCGCCAGCAGCCAGGGGCCTCCCAGCTCCTACGAGCAGTACTTC.

The J gene is TRBJ2-2, the V gene TRBV6-2 or TRBV6-3; D is uncertain. Germline values: CDR1 MNHEY, CDR2 SVGEGT. Trimming removed 2 bases at V and 6 bases at J, with 7 bases between. This CDR3 region has 13 residues. The DNA of the CDR3 is TGTGCCAGCAGTTACCTAGGATCCGGGGAGCTGTTTTTT. This encodes CASSYLGSGELFF.

The DNA of the CDR3 is TGTGCCAGCACGGGGGGGACCCAGTACTTC. Its protein product is CASTGGTQYF. This chain joins TRBV28 and TRBJ2-5; 7 bases fit TRBD2. The CDR3 runs to 10 residues. The germline CDR1 and CDR2 sequences are MDHEN and SYDVKM. V lost 7 bases to trimming and J lost 7 bases; unmatched junction nucleotides: 0.

The genes are TRBV6-2 or TRBV6-3 and TRBJ2-7, with 14 nucleotides matching TRBD2. Germline CDR1 reads MNHEY; CDR2 reads SVGEGT. The CDR3 spans 17 residues. The trim removed 5 bases at V and 7 bases at J, leaving 13 bases unmatched. Written as DNA, the CDR3 is TGTGCCAGCAGTAAAGGACTAGCGGGGGGACTCTACAATGAGCAGTACTTC. Amino acids: CASSKGLAGGLYNEQYF.

This clonotype was counted between two and nine times. The CDR3 bases are TGTGCCAGCAGCGTAGGTGCGAGAGGAAGCTCCTACAATGAGCAGTTCTTC. Amino acid sequence: CASSVGARGSSYNEQFF. V gene TRBV9 combines with J gene TRBJ2-1; D remains unclear. Germline assignment: CDR1 SGDLS and CDR2 YYNGEE. The CDR3 has 17 residues. V was trimmed by 0 bases and J by 0 bases, leaving 13 bases between them.

This clonotype was seen many times. V gene TRBV7-2 combines with J gene TRBJ2-3; unclear D gene. Germline loops: CDR1 SGHTA, CDR2 FQGNSA. V dropped 5 bases and J dropped 6 bases, with 9 bases sitting between them. CDR3 length: 12 residues. This chain's CDR3 is CASSQGRDTQYF. The CDR3 nucleotides are TGTGCCAGCAGCCAAGGTCGGGATACGCAGTATTTT.